This TCR beta chain was observed in a study of T cells in localized non-small cell lung cancer. This clone has just a few counts. Clones were read by immunoSEQ multiplex PCR, and TCRdb kept only the in-frame ones, dropping some. The sample carries approximately 6,400 clones, about 15% recorded once. The source is an older male donor with stage II squamous cell lung carcinoma. Sequenced material: normal lung tissue next to the tumor, taken before any cancer treatment.

The DNA for the CDR3 is TGTGCCAGCAGCCCCACTAGCGGCTTGAACACCGGGGAGCTGTTTTTT. Translated: CASSPTSGLNTGELFF. The chain links TRBV11-3 to TRBJ2-2; 8 nucleotides agree with TRBD2. The CDR3 runs to 16 residues. Germline-derived CDR1 and CDR2 are SGHNT and YENEEA. With V trimmed by 5 bases and J by 1 base, 6 bases remained unmatched. The entire variable domain, with the rest obtained from reference TRBV11-3 and TRBJ2-2, is as follows: EAGVVQSPRYKIIEKKQPVAFWCNPISGHNTLYWYLQNLGQGPELLIRYENEEAVDDSQLPKDRFSAERLKGVDSTLKIQPAELGDSAVYLCASSPTSGLNTGELFFGEGSRLTVL.